Sequencing of this T cell receptor beta chain was carried out in a study of T cell repertoires in cytomegalovirus infection. Across the whole study: Used in the study were CMV epitopes, some recently identified and HLA-C-restricted, others well-studied and HLA-B-restricted. Public TCR beta signatures marked donors with CMV infection and the matching HLA. Study observations and caveats: Based on cumulative public TCR beta family frequency, carriers of CMV plus the relevant HLA were identified. It was HLA-C-restricted CMV-specific TCR beta clonotypes that dominated the response ex vivo.

Germline V gene data show CDR1 as SSHAT and CDR2 as FNYEAQ (reference sequence). The CDR3 has 14 residues. This clonotype has just a few counts. Its matching antigen is unknown. The junction differs from germline at one of its ends, possibly a read error. TCRdb re-called the reads with MiXCR, one entry per CDR3 protein. Of about 71,000 distinct CDR3 sequences in the sample, approximately 22% were seen once. This specimen consisted of CD8+ T cells from cultured PBMCs, obtained from culture after CMV antigen stimulation. The receptor was isolated from a human donor in good health (CMV status not recorded). Some clones in this sample may be carry-over from other donors' samples. The chain carries TRBV7-7 and TRBJ2-7; 12 positions agree with TRBD2. Written as DNA, the CDR3 is TGTGCTAGCAGCCCAGGACTAGCGGGGTACGAGCAGTACTTC. Protein product: CASSPGLAGYEQYF.